These T cell receptor beta chains were read from a single sample in a study of blood T cell repertoires in COVID-19. Here immunoSEQ multiplex PCR was the method, and the copy in TCRdb shows in-frame clones only, minus some. The data hold around 170,000 clones, with approximately 88% observed a single time. The sequenced sample consisted of peripheral blood. Receptors were obtained from an older woman with acute or convalescent COVID-19. Both conserved end residues are part of each CDR3. The D gene is left open where the match is weak. Size is omitted from some rows. Given values are once, few, many or a class for expanded clones.

>TRBD1|TRBV2|.|TRBJ1-6
TGTGCCAGCAGTCCCGGGACAGGGTTACTGGGGGGTTCACCCCTCCACTTT
CASSPGTGLLGGSPLHF
>.|TRBV5-1|.|TRBJ1-4
TGCGCCAGCAGCTTTTCAGGGGTGACTAATGAAAAACTGTTTTTT
CASSFSGVTNEKLFF
>.|TRBV9|.|TRBJ2-2
TGTGCCAGCAGCGCAGTCTCCCCCACCGGGGAGCTGTTTTTT
CASSAVSPTGELFF
>TRBD1|TRBV6-2/TRBV6-3|few|TRBJ1-2
TGTGCCAGCAGTTCGCAGGGACAGACAGAGCCCTATAACTATGGCTACACCTTC
CASSSQGQTEPYNYGYTF
>.|TRBV7-9|once|TRBJ2-5
TGTGCCAGCAGCCAGACTAGTGCCCAAGAGACCCAGTACTTC
CASSQTSAQETQYF
>.|TRBV19|.|TRBJ2-2
TGTGCCAGTAGTATGACAGGGAACACCGGGGAGCTGTTTTTT
CASSMTGNTGELFF
>.|TRBV14|many|TRBJ1-6
TGTGCCAGCAGCCAAGTCGGCCAGGGTGATAATTCACCCCTCCACTTT
CASSQVGQGDNSPLHF
>TRBD1|TRBV5-1|.|TRBJ2-5
TGCGCCAGCAGCTTACAGGGGGCATTGGAGACCCAGTACTTC
CASSLQGALETQYF
>TRBD1|TRBV6-2/TRBV6-3|.|TRBJ1-2
TGTGCCAGCAGCTCCCCGGCAGGGGGCGAGTATGGCTACACCTTC
CASSSPAGGEYGYTF
>TRBD1|TRBV3-1/TRBV3-2|.|TRBJ2-7
TGTGCCAGCAGCCAAGGGTTCCGGGACAGGGGAAGCGAGCAGTACTTC
CASSQGFRDRGSEQYF
>.|TRBV3-1/TRBV3-2|.|TRBJ2-3
TGTGCCAGCAGGTCAGGGTCAGATACGCAGTATTTT
CASRSGSDTQYF
>.|TRBV11-2|many|TRBJ2-5
TGTGCCAGCAGCTGGGGACAGCGGGGGGAGACCCAGTACTTC
CASSWGQRGETQYF
>.|TRBV20-1|.|TRBJ1-1
TGCAGTGCTAGTTTTGAGCTCATGAACACTGAAGCTTTCTTT
CSASFELMNTEAFF
>.|TRBV3-1/TRBV3-2|.|TRBJ2-5
TGTGCCAGAGCCTGCCTGCAAGAGACCCAGTACTTC
CARACLQETQYF
>.|TRBV7-7|.|TRBJ2-2
TGTGCTAGCAGCGTTCTATTAACTTCGAACACCGGGGAGCTGTTTTTT
CASSVLLTSNTGELFF